Listed below are T cell receptor beta chains from one sample, sequenced in a study of blood T cell repertoires in COVID-19. The method was immunoSEQ multiplex PCR; TCRdb's version includes in-frame clones alone and lacks a portion of them. The repertoire holds around 120,000 clones, with under 80% as singletons. The sequencing sample was made of peripheral blood. All receptors derive from a man aged 70-80 years with active or convalescent COVID-19. The CDR3 runs from the conserved cysteine through the conserved F or W. The order of the fields is clone size, D gene, V gene, J gene, CDR3 DNA, CDR3 protein. The D gene is left open where the match is weak. Some rows have no size entry. The others give once, few or many, or a class for an expanded clone.

.	TRBD1	TRBV6-2/TRBV6-3	TRBJ1-2	TGTGCCAGCAGCTTACCGGGGACAGACGGCTACACCTTC	CASSLPGTDGYTF
.	.	TRBV3-1/TRBV3-2	TRBJ2-1	TGTGCCAGCAGCCAATGGGGGCGACTTCCAGGAAATGAGCAGTTCTTC	CASSQWGRLPGNEQFF
few	.	TRBV5-4	TRBJ2-5	TGTGCCAGCAGCTTGAACCATAGAGAGACCCAGTACTTC	CASSLNHRETQYF
once	.	TRBV5-8	TRBJ1-6	TGTGCCAGCAGCTCCCCAGACAGGAGCTCCTATAATTCACCCCTCCACTTT	CASSSPDRSSYNSPLHF
.	TRBD2	TRBV30	TRBJ2-7	TGTGCCTGGAGTGTAGGGCTAGCGGGGGTAACCTACGAGCAGTACTTC	CAWSVGLAGVTYEQYF
.	TRBD1	TRBV29-1	TRBJ2-2	TGCAGCGTTAACAGGGGTAACACCGGGGAGCTGTTTTTT	CSVNRGNTGELFF
.	TRBD2	TRBV18	TRBJ2-1	TGTGCCAGCTCACCGGGGACTAGCGGGGATATTAATAAGCAGTTCTTC	CASSPGTSGDINKQFF
few	TRBD1	TRBV27	TRBJ1-2	TGTGCCAGCAGCACGAGGACAGGGCCACCCTATGGCTACACCTTC	CASSTRTGPPYGYTF
.	.	TRBV2	TRBJ1-1	TGTGCCAGCAGTGAGGGGAGGGCGATGAACACTGAAGCTTTCTTT	CASSEGRAMNTEAFF
once	TRBD2	TRBV4-1	TRBJ2-1	TGCGCCAGCCGCCTTCTGGGACTAGCGGGCCATGAGCAGTTCTTC	CASRLLGLAGHEQFF
few	.	TRBV10-3	TRBJ1-1	TGTGCCATCAGCGTGACACTGAACACTGAAGCTTTCTTT	CAISVTLNTEAFF
.	TRBD1	TRBV18	TRBJ1-4	TGTGCCAGCTCAACAGGGGGGAAAGATGAAAAACTGTTTTTT	CASSTGGKDEKLFF
.	TRBD1	TRBV10-3	TRBJ2-2	TGTGCCAGTGGACAGGGGGTTGGGTTCGGGGAGCTGTTTTTT	CASGQGVGFGELFF
.	TRBD2	TRBV28	TRBJ2-7	TGTGCCAGCATTGTAGCGGGAGGAGGGGACGAGCAGTACTTC	CASIVAGGGDEQYF
.	.	TRBV4-2	TRBJ2-3	TGTGCCAGCAGCCAAGAAGGGGGGGGAAGCACAGATACGCAGTATTTT	CASSQEGGGSTDTQYF
.	.	TRBV3-1/TRBV3-2	TRBJ2-7	TGTGCCAGCAGCCAAGTAGTGATCGGGGAGCAGTACTTC	CASSQVVIGEQYF
once	TRBD2	TRBV27	TRBJ2-2	TGTGCCAGCAGTCCCGTAGCGGGGGCCTACACCGGGGAGCTGTTTTTT	CASSPVAGAYTGELFF
.	TRBD2	TRBV5-1	TRBJ2-1	TGCGCCAGCGGGACCGTAGCGGGAGTCAATGAGCAGTTCTTC	CASGTVAGVNEQFF
.	.	TRBV18	TRBJ1-2	TGTGCCAGCTCCGACAGAACTTCGAGTGGCTACACCTTC	CASSDRTSSGYTF
.	TRBD2	TRBV5-4	TRBJ2-1	TGTGCCAGCAGCCTTCGTACTAGCGGGAGGAGGGATGAGCAGTTCTTC	CASSLRTSGRRDEQFF
.	TRBD1	TRBV11-2	TRBJ2-6	TGTGCCAGCAGCACGAGGACAGGGCCCTCTGGGGCCAACGTCCTGACTTTC	CASSTRTGPSGANVLTF
.	TRBD1	TRBV5-4	TRBJ2-3	TGTGCCAGCAGCCCACGGGACAGGGGAACAGATACGCAGTATTTT	CASSPRDRGTDTQYF
.	.	TRBV11-3	TRBJ2-1	TGTGCCAGCAGCTTAAACATCTATGAGCAGTTCTTC	CASSLNIYEQFF
once	TRBD1	TRBV3-1/TRBV3-2	TRBJ1-2	TGTGCCAGCAGCTTTGGGACAGCCCTACATGGCTACACCTTC	CASSFGTALHGYTF
.	.	TRBV6-5	TRBJ2-1	TGTGCCAGCAGTTCTCTAGCCAATGAGCAGTTCTTC	CASSSLANEQFF
.	TRBD2	TRBV11-1	TRBJ2-1	TGTGCCAGCACTAGCGGGAGCTCCTACAATGAGCAGTTCTTC	CASTSGSSYNEQFF
.	TRBD2	TRBV19	TRBJ2-7	TGTGCCAGTAGTATAGCTAGCGGGCCCTACGAGCAGTACTTC	CASSIASGPYEQYF
few	TRBD2	TRBV28	TRBJ2-7	TGTGCCAGCACTCTCGCCCGGACTAGCTACGAGCAGTACTTC	CASTLARTSYEQYF
once	.	TRBV3-1/TRBV3-2	TRBJ1-6	TGTGCCAGCAGCCACCGCTACAGGGTTGAGAATTCACCCCTCCACTTT	CASSHRYRVENSPLHF
.	TRBD2	TRBV7-9	TRBJ2-7	TGTGCCAGCAGCCCCCCCCCGGGACTAGCGGGAGAAGGCGCCTACGAGCAGTACTTC	CASSPPPGLAGEGAYEQYF
.	.	TRBV20-1	TRBJ2-5	TGCAGTGCTACTGATGGGGGGGAGACCCAGTACTTC	CSATDGGETQYF
.	TRBD1	TRBV5-1	TRBJ2-3	TGCGCCAGCGCCGGGACAGGGGGCGAAGATACGCAGTATTTT	CASAGTGGEDTQYF
.	.	TRBV7-9	TRBJ2-1	TGTGCCAGCAGCTTAGATAAGCGGACAGTCAGCTCCTACAATGAGCAGTTCTTC	CASSLDKRTVSSYNEQFF
.	.	TRBV3-1/TRBV3-2	TRBJ2-7	TGTGCCAGCAGCCAAGGGCCAGACTGGCAGTACTTC	CASSQGPDWQYF
.	.	TRBV6-6	TRBJ2-3	TGTGCCAGCAGTCACGACAGGCAATTAACTAGCACAGATACGCAGTATTTT	CASSHDRQLTSTDTQYF